This entry lists 5 T cell receptor beta chains sequenced from one sample in a study of cytomegalovirus exposure and HLA in healthy donors. The assay was immunoSEQ multiplex PCR, and TCRdb's table has in-frame clones only and misses some. Among 260,000 or so clones, less than 95% were seen once, and the ten largest hold approximately 3.1%. Sample: PBMCs. These receptors all stem from a woman in her thirties in good health and CMV-seronegative.

The V and J genes are TRBV7-2 and TRBJ2-6; no reliable D call. V was cut by 7 bases and J by 0 bases, with 10 bases left in between. Germline V gives CDR1 SGHTA, CDR2 FQGNSA. This CDR3 is built from 15 residues. The CDR3 region has the DNA TGTGCCAGCACTCTTTGGGGCTCTGGGGCCAACGTCCTGACTTTC. Translating it yields CASTLWGSGANVLTF.

V is TRBV27 and J is TRBJ2-3, with unresolved D. Trimming took 6 bases from V and 2 from J, leaving 12 bases between them. The CDR3 length is 14 residues. Germline loops: CDR1 MNHEY, CDR2 SMNVEV (reference sequence). The CDR3 DNA follows: TGTGCCAGCAGCCCCGGGTTTAACACAGATACGCAGTATTTT. Its protein product is CASSPGFNTDTQYF.

The chain employs TRBV28 and TRBJ2-7; 7 bases agree with TRBD1. Germline loops: CDR1 MDHEN, CDR2 SYDVKM. The trim removed 3 bases at V and 6 bases at J, leaving 14 bases unmatched. The CDR3 contains 16 residues. CDR3 amino acids: CASSFKLSRQGVEQYF. DNA of the CDR3: TGTGCCAGCAGTTTTAAGCTCTCGAGACAGGGTGTCGAGCAGTACTTC.

The genes are TRBV7-9 and TRBJ2-7; tentatively, D is TRBD1 (6 bases). From germline, CDR1 is SEHNR and CDR2 FQNEAQ (reference sequence). The germline V and J ends were trimmed by 6 bases and 5 bases, with 17 bases remaining between them. The CDR3 has 14 amino acids. The CDR3 is CASRTTTGLDEQYF. CDR3 coding DNA: TGTGCCAGCAGAACGACTACAGGGCTGGACGAGCAGTACTTC.

The CDR3 DNA sequence: TGCAGCGTTGAAGAGGCAGGGACGAACACCGGGGAGCTGTTTTTT. This translates into CSVEEAGTNTGELFF. The chain links TRBV29-1 to TRBJ2-2; TRBD1 is a possible D gene (5 bases). Trimming left V 0 bases short and J 0 bases short, with 8 bases between. CDR3 length: 15 amino acids. Germline lookup yields CDR1 SQVTM and CDR2 ANQGSEA.